One and the same sample provided the 22 T cell receptor beta chains below, sequenced in a study of T cells in Graves' hyperthyroidism and ophthalmopathy. Amplified TCR beta CDR3 regions came from RNA transcripts. In the first-round RT-PCR of the TCR CDR3, the HTBI primer set was used. TCRdb called the multiplex PCR reads again in MiXCR, with one record for every CDR3 protein. The table includes hundreds of thousands of distinct CDR3 sequences, about a fifth detected once. Sequencing was done on a sample of blood. These receptors came from a woman aged 18-29 years with Graves' hyperthyroidism.

This clonotype has just a few counts. The chain is built from TRBV4-1 and TRBJ2-7; TRBD2 matches at 9 bases. The CDR3 spans 17 residues. Germline CDR1 reads MGHRA; CDR2 reads YSYEKL. With V trimmed by 1 base and J by 0 bases, 7 bases remained unmatched. In nucleotides, the CDR3 is TGCGCCAGCAGCCAAGTGGCTAGCGGGGCTAGCTCCTACGAGCAGTACTTC. Amino acid sequence: CASSQVASGASSYEQYF.

With respect to this clonotype: This could be a read error, since a much larger clone is one nucleotide away. The V and J genes are TRBV6-2 or TRBV6-3 and TRBJ2-2; D uncertain. Trimming left V 1 base short and J 10 bases short, with 16 bases between. The CDR3 consists of 15 residues. Germline V gene lookup returns CDR1 MNHEY and CDR2 SVGEGT. The CDR3: CASSYFRGCLQELFF. In nucleotides, the CDR3 is TGTGCCAGCAGTTACTTTCGAGGCTGCCTCCAGGAGCTGTTTTTT.

The chain couples TRBV4-1 to TRBJ2-7, with 8 nucleotides matching TRBD2. The CDR3 consists of 16 residues. V gave up 2 bases and J gave up 0 bases; unmatched junction bases: 6. The germline V gene has CDR1 MGHRA and CDR2 YSYEKL. The CDR3 nucleotides are TGCGCCAGCAGCCAATGGGCTGCGGGGGGCTCCTACGAGCAGTACTTC. Its translation is CASSQWAAGGSYEQYF.

This clonotype was seen many times. V gene TRBV5-1 combines with J gene TRBJ1-1, with 7 bases that match TRBD1. J gave up 8 bases and V 2 bases, and 3 bases lay outside the gene matches. The germline CDR1 and CDR2 sequences are SGHRS and YFSETQ. This CDR3 is built from 12 residues. The CDR3 loop reads CASSLPGQEAFF. In DNA, the CDR3 is TGCGCCAGCAGCTTACCGGGACAGGAAGCTTTCTTT. The full variable domain, its missing parts supplied by reference TRBV5-1 and TRBJ1-1, is KAGVTQTPRYLIKTRGQQVTLSCSPISGHRSVSWYQQTPGQGLQFLFEYFSETQRNKGNFPGRFSGRQFSNSRSEMNVSTLELGDSALYLCASSLPGQEAFFGQGTRLTVV.

The sample holds many counts of this clonotype. The V gene is TRBV24-1, the J gene TRBJ1-5; a possible D gene is TRBD1 (5 bases). Between the trimmed V and J ends, which lost 4 bases and 0 bases, there was a span of 12 bases. This CDR3 contains 16 residues. Germline assignment: CDR1 KGHDR and CDR2 SFDVKD. The CDR3 DNA reads as TGTGCCACCAGTGACCCCGGGACGGATAGCAATCAGCCCCAGCATTTT. Translated, it gives CATSDPGTDSNQPQHF.

CDR3 loop: CASSYSRLAGRTGELFF. CDR3 coding DNA: TGTGCCAGCAGTTACTCTCGCTTGGCAGGGAGGACCGGGGAGCTGTTTTTT. The chain links TRBV6-5 to TRBJ2-2, with D possibly TRBD2 on 6 matching bases. The length of the CDR3 is 17 residues. Per the germline V gene, CDR1 is MNHEY and CDR2 is SVGAGI. Trimming took off 0 bases at V and 5 bases at J, with 16 bases between the two ends.

Ten or more counts support this clonotype. The chain employs TRBV11-2 and TRBJ1-5, with D maybe TRBD1 (6 bases). This CDR3 is 16 amino acids long. V was trimmed by 5 bases and J by 2 bases, leaving 16 bases between them. Germline CDR1 is SGHAT and CDR2 is FQNNGV. CDR3 sequence (DNA): TGTGCCAGCAGCATTTTCGCAGGGGCAGGCAATCAGCCCCAGCATTTT. This translates into CASSIFAGAGNQPQHF.

Ten or more counts support this clonotype. The CDR3 region is CASSTSNQPQHF. CDR3 bases: TGTGCCAGCAGCACTAGCAATCAGCCCCAGCATTTT. V is TRBV27 and J is TRBJ1-5; D is unclear. V was trimmed by 6 bases and J by 0 bases, leaving 3 bases between them. Germline V gene data show CDR1 as MNHEY and CDR2 as SMNVEV (reference sequence). The CDR3 runs 12 residues.

This clonotype occurred many times. This chain links TRBV12-3 or TRBV12-4 with TRBJ1-1, with no clear D. The germline V and J ends were trimmed by 5 bases and 1 base, with 17 bases remaining between them. The CDR3 contains 16 residues. The CDR3 sequence is CASSPGRIAQNTEAFF. The CDR3 coding sequence is TGTGCCAGCAGTCCTGGACGGATAGCACAGAACACTGAAGCTTTCTTT.

This clonotype was found many times. The V gene is TRBV12-3 or TRBV12-4, the J gene TRBJ1-3; D gene unclear. CDR3 size: 14 residues. Deletions cut 6 bases from V and 0 bases from J, with 9 bases between. The CDR3 loop is CASRRGASGNTIYF. As DNA, the CDR3 is TGTGCCAGCAGGCGGGGTGCCTCTGGAAACACCATATATTTT.

This clonotype was seen repeatedly, ten times or more. The chain combines TRBV6-1 with TRBJ1-5; tentative D call: TRBD1 (5 bases). The V gene's germline CDR1 is MNHNS and CDR2 SASEGT. The V gene lost 6 bases and the J gene lost 4 bases, with 10 bases spanning the gap. CDR3 length: 13 residues. The CDR3 reads CASRVTGNQPQHF. Here the CDR3 DNA reads TGTGCCAGCAGAGTTACAGGAAATCAGCCCCAGCATTTT.

This clonotype was found many times. The chain couples TRBV6-1 to TRBJ1-1, with 7 nucleotides matching TRBD1. The germline V gene has CDR1 MNHNS and CDR2 SASEGT. CDR3 length equals 14 residues. The ends lost 6 bases at V and 4 bases at J; junction bases unmatched: 8. CDR3 protein: CASSVQTGLTEAFF. For the CDR3, the DNA is TGTGCCAGCAGCGTCCAGACAGGGCTCACTGAAGCTTTCTTT.

The CDR3 is CASSPNPNTGELFF. In nucleotides, the CDR3 is TGTGCCAGCAGCCCTAACCCGAACACCGGGGAGCTGTTTTTT. The gene calls are TRBV9 and TRBJ2-2; D not resolved. This CDR3 spans 14 amino acids. Trimming shortened V by 4 bases and J by 0 bases, and 7 bases separated the two germline ends. From germline, CDR1 is SGDLS and CDR2 YYNGEE.

This clonotype was detected many times. The CDR3 protein is CASSYRQGPPNEQYF. CDR3 DNA: TGTGCCAGCAGTTACAGACAGGGCCCCCCGAACGAGCAGTACTTC. The chain combines TRBV6-5 with TRBJ2-7; 7 bases match TRBD1. Germline values: CDR1 MNHEY, CDR2 SVGAGI. The CDR3 is 15 amino acids. The V gene end was trimmed by 2 bases and the J gene end by 5 bases; junction bases not matched to a gene: 9.

This clonotype has a count of ten or more. The chain couples TRBV27 to TRBJ1-1; TRBD1 might be the D (5 bases). From germline, CDR1 is MNHEY and CDR2 SMNVEV (reference sequence). V was shortened by 3 bases and J by 13 bases, with 18 bases between the two germline ends. The CDR3 consists of 13 residues. The CDR3 spells CASSFRDGRKVFF. Here the CDR3 DNA reads TGTGCCAGCAGTTTTAGGGACGGCCGGAAAGTTTTCTTT.

This clonotype was recorded at least ten times. The chain employs TRBV7-8 and TRBJ2-2; a weak D match, TRBD2 (5 bases). CDR1 and CDR2 from the germline V gene are SGHVS and FQNEAQ. V gave up 2 bases and J gave up 5 bases, with 9 bases separating them. The CDR3 sequence is 14 residues long. For the CDR3, the DNA is TGTGCCAGCAGCTTATCGCGGACTACCGGGGAGCTGTTTTTT. Translated: CASSLSRTTGELFF.

Many counts were recorded for this clonotype. The rearrangement uses TRBV4-1 and TRBJ2-7; 12 nucleotides agree with TRBD2. Germline V gives CDR1 MGHRA, CDR2 YSYEKL. CDR3 length equals 17 residues. J lost 2 bases, V lost 5 bases, and 10 bases had no gene match. CDR3 in amino acids: CASSELAGGLKAYEQYF. CDR3 nucleotides: TGCGCCAGCAGCGAACTAGCGGGGGGCCTAAAAGCCTACGAGCAGTACTTC.

This clonotype was found a few times. V is TRBV29-1 and J is TRBJ1-3; D not resolved. CDR3 size: 16 residues. Trimming pared 3 bases from V and 1 base from J, leaving 16 bases between. The V gene's germline CDR1 is SQVTM and CDR2 ANQGSEA. CDR3: CSVDFRTSDSGNTIYF. CDR3 DNA sequence: TGCAGCGTTGATTTCCGGACGTCGGATTCTGGAAACACCATATATTTT.

This clonotype occurred many times. V usage is TRBV6-5 and J usage is TRBJ2-2; D call uncertain. Between the trimmed V and J ends, which lost 0 bases and 0 bases, there was a span of 8 bases. This CDR3 contains 16 residues. The germline gives CDR1 MNHEY, CDR2 SVGAGI. CDR3 sequence: CASSYSRYPNTGELFF. In DNA form, the CDR3 reads TGTGCCAGCAGTTACTCCCGGTACCCGAACACCGGGGAGCTGTTTTTT.

This clonotype was seen repeatedly, ten times or more. The chain carries TRBV11-2 and TRBJ1-5; TRBD1 matches 7 bases. After removal of 5 bases from V and 1 base from J, the junction contained 8 bases not matched to a gene. The V gene's germline CDR1 is SGHAT and CDR2 FQNNGV. The CDR3 is 16 residues long. The CDR3 coding sequence is TGTGCCAGCAGCCCAGAAGGGACAGCCAGCAATCAGCCCCAGCATTTT. Its translation is CASSPEGTASNQPQHF.

Comment on this clonotype: A much larger clone lies a single base off, so this may be a read error. The gene calls are TRBV4-2 and TRBJ2-7; perhaps TRBD2 as D (5 bases). This CDR3 is 16 amino acids long. Germline lookup yields CDR1 LGHNA and CDR2 YNFKEQ. CDR3 region: CANSQVTREGTYEQYF. The CDR3 DNA is TGTGCCAACAGCCAAGTTACGAGGGAAGGAACCTACGAGCAGTACTTC.

The chain couples TRBV20-1 to TRBJ1-5; 7 positions agree with TRBD1. The CDR3 is made up of 16 amino acids. Germline-derived CDR1 and CDR2 are DFQATT and SNEGSKA (reference sequence). Trimming took 4 bases from V and 0 from J; bases not matched to a gene: 9. The CDR3 here is CSATTPGQYSNQPQHF. CDR3 in DNA: TGCAGTGCTACAACTCCGGGACAGTATAGCAATCAGCCCCAGCATTTT.